This section outlines one TCR beta chain sequence together with its context. Its antigen is unknown. CDR3 size: 16 residues. Germline V gene data show CDR1 as SGHVS and CDR2 as FNYEAQ. J gave up 6 bases and V 4 bases, and 9 bases lay outside the gene matches. The data originate from a study of T cells in Graves' hyperthyroidism and ophthalmopathy. Amplification of TCR beta CDR3 regions used RNA as the template. Primed by the HTBI set, a first-round RT-PCR was run on the TCR CDR3. Each CDR3 protein is one row after TCRdb ran MiXCR on the multiplex PCR reads. The repertoire includes 490,000 or so distinct CDR3 sequences, about 20% of them detected once, and roughly 44% sits in the top ten. Overall study results and limits: Separating ophthalmopathy from stable hyperthyroidism was achieved by a 13 V-J model.

The TCR was taken from a man in his forties with Graves' ophthalmopathy. Source material: blood. V gene TRBV7-6 combines with J gene TRBJ2-2; 9 bases line up with TRBD1. The DNA of the CDR3 is TGTGCCAGCAGCTCACGACAGGGGGTGTCGGCCGGGGAGCTGTTTTTT. Its translation is CASSSRQGVSAGELFF.